This section outlines one T cell receptor beta chain sequence together with its context. Antigen unknown. This record comes from a study of T cell responses to AZD1222 COVID-19 vaccine. At the level of the study: Pooling was applied to second doses at about 4 or about 12 weeks.

Whole-study results and caveats: Mapped onto spike, vaccine-associated CD4 TCRs spanned it and were dominant at 160-218 and 743-854. The donor cohort was predominantly white British with a female majority, and clonal diversity may have been underestimated.

Germline lookup yields CDR1 SQVTM and CDR2 ANQGSEA. The germline V and J ends were trimmed by 0 bases and 7 bases, with 10 bases remaining between them. The CDR3 has 13 amino acids. TCRdb's table, derived via immunoSEQ multiplex PCR, lists solely in-frame clones and lacks some. The repertoire holds 100,000 or so clones, with roughly 87% as singletons. The chain joins TRBV29-1 to TRBJ2-1; D is uncertain. The TCR was taken from an adult in good health. The sequencing here drew on peripheral blood, taken on day 0 of AZD1222 vaccination. The CDR3 region is CSVEDVWSNEQFF. In DNA, the CDR3 is TGCAGCGTTGAAGACGTCTGGTCAAATGAGCAGTTCTTC.